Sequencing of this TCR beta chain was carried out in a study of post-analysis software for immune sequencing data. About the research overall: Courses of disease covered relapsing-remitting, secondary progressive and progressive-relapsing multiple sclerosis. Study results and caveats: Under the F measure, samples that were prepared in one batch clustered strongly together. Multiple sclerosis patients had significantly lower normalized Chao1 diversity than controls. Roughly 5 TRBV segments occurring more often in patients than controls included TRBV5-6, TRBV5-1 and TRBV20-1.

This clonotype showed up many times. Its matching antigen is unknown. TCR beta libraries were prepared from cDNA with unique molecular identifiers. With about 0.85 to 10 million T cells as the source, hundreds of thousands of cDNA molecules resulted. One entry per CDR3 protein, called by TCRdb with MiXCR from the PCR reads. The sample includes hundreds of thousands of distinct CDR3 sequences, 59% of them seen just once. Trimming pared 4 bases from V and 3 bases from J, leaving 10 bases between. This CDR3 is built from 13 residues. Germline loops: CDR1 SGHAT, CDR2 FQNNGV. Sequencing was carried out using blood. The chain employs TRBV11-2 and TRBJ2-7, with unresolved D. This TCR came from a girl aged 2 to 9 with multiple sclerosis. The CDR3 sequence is CASSSRTNYEQYF. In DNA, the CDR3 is TGTGCCAGCAGCTCGAGGACGAACTACGAGCAGTACTTC.